This T cell receptor beta chain was documented in a study of T-cell memory formation after mild COVID-19. TCRdb independently ran MiXCR on the 5' RACE reads; one entry per CDR3 protein. The repertoire holds about 6,500 distinct CDR3 sequences, with roughly 63% as singletons. Trimming pared 5 bases from V and 6 bases from J, leaving 19 bases between. This CDR3 spans 15 amino acids. In germline, CDR1 is SGHVS, CDR2 FNYEAQ. The sequencing sample was made of PBMCs or a T cell subset sorted from them (not recorded which). The gene calls are TRBV7-6 and TRBJ1-2, with D possibly matching TRBD1 (6 bases). The receptor comes from an adult who had mild COVID-19 (a few samples of this study predate the infection). Cell type and time point are not known. Here the CDR3 DNA reads TGTGCCAGCAGCCCGAGAGAGACAGGATTAAATGGCTACACCTTC. Its protein product is CASSPRETGLNGYTF.